This TCR beta chain was captured by sequencing in a study of shared clonotypes between healthy human individuals. Looking at the study overall: Donors had three CD4 naive, three CD4 memory, two CD8 naive and one CD8 memory plate apiece.

The CDR3 extends over 15 amino acids. In germline, CDR1 is SGHRS, CDR2 YFSETQ. The germline V and J ends were trimmed by 4 bases and 6 bases, with 18 bases remaining between them. Profiled with immunoSEQ multiplex PCR; TCRdb holds only in-frame clones, not every one. The sample carries about 1 million clones, about 75% recorded once. The chain recombines TRBV5-1 with TRBJ2-3; a weak D match, TRBD1 (6 bases). Specimen: memory CD4+ T cells sorted from blood. The subset is: CD45RA-negative fraction. This clonotype originated in a man between 18 and 35 years old in good health. The CDR3 reads CASSLQGTSGDTQYF. CDR3 DNA sequence: TGCGCCAGCAGCCTTCAGGGGACCTCTGGGGATACGCAGTATTTT.